These 11 T cell receptor beta chains originate from one sample sequenced in a study of Ad26.COV2.S vaccination and SARS-CoV-2 variants. Sequencing used immunoSEQ multiplex PCR; TCRdb keeps in-frame clones, though not all of them. The data contain 350,000 to 500,000 clones, around 89% of them singletons. Treatment described: roughly 19 received Ad26.COV2.S at low or high dose, single or two shots; 5 received placebo; per-sample allocation not given. Day 63 after the first vaccine or placebo injection was the time point for sampling. Specimen: peripheral blood, collected in a trial of Ad26.COV2.S vaccine versus placebo. The origin of the receptors is a person between 18 and 60 years old who received the Ad26.COV2.S COVID-19 vaccine or a placebo.

The chain recombines TRBV7-2 with TRBJ1-5; D is undetermined. Per germline, CDR1 SGHTA and CDR2 FQGNSA. The CDR3 is 13 residues long. The ends were cut back, 2 bases at V and 5 bases at J, with 7 bases in the middle. CDR3 sequence (DNA): TGTGCCAGCAGCTTATATCCGGATCAGCCCCAGCATTTT. Residues: CASSLYPDQPQHF.

This sequence joins TRBV19 and TRBJ1-1; D possibly corresponds to TRBD1 (6 bases). Trimming removed 10 bases at V and 11 bases at J, with 23 bases between. CDR1 and CDR2 (germline): LNHDA, SQIVND (reference sequence). The CDR3 length is 13 residues. The CDR3 region is CATRMGALQEAFF. As DNA, the CDR3 is TGTGCCACCCGCATGGGGGCGCTGCAAGAGGCTTTCTTT.

CDR3 residues: CASSPDREAYREQYF. The CDR3 DNA reads as TGCGCCAGCAGCCCAGACAGGGAAGCGTATCGGGAGCAGTACTTC. This chain uses TRBV4-3 with TRBJ2-7; 7 bases agree with TRBD1. The germline V gene has CDR1 LGHNA and CDR2 YSLEER. J gave up 7 bases and V 4 bases, and 13 bases lay outside the gene matches. This CDR3 comprises 15 residues.

Comment on this clone: The same CDR3 arises from other DNA sequences in this sample as well. This CDR3 reads CASSYSGQGAYEQYF. CDR3 bases: TGTGCCAGCAGTTACTCGGGACAGGGGGCCTACGAGCAGTACTTC. The chain has TRBV6-5 and TRBJ2-7; 11 bases are shared with TRBD1. CDR1 and CDR2 (germline): MNHEY, SVGAGI. The CDR3 has 15 residues. The V segment lost 0 bases and the J segment 2 bases; nucleotides outside the gene matches: 0.

The chain couples TRBV7-6 to TRBJ2-7, with D unresolved. The CDR3 contains 13 residues. Germline V gene data show CDR1 as SGHVS and CDR2 as FNYEAQ. Trimming took off 3 bases at V and 2 bases at J, with 8 bases between the two ends. This CDR3 is CASSFGQTYEQYF. The CDR3 DNA follows: TGTGCCAGCAGCTTTGGGCAAACCTACGAGCAGTACTTC.

This clone turned up a few times. The gene calls are TRBV19 and TRBJ1-1; maybe TRBD1 (6 bases). The CDR3 runs 15 residues. Trimming removed 1 base from V and 2 bases from J, with 11 bases in between. Germline V gene data show CDR1 as LNHDA and CDR2 as SQIVND (reference sequence). In nucleotides, the CDR3 is TGTGCCAGTAGTATAGGATCCAGGGGTAACACTGAAGCTTTCTTT. Translating gives CASSIGSRGNTEAFF.

Remarks on this clone: A junction boundary mismatches the germline segment, possibly from a read error. This sequence joins TRBV19 and TRBJ1-2; 9 nucleotides align to TRBD1. Germline V lookup: CDR1 LNHDA, CDR2 SQIVND (reference sequence). CDR3 length equals 16 residues. The DNA for the CDR3 is TGTGCCAGCAGTATTATCCAGACAGGGGGGAACTATGGCTACACCTTC. Residues: CASSIIQTGGNYGYTF.

The chain couples TRBV3-1 (or the pseudogene TRBV3-2) to TRBJ2-7; the D call may be TRBD1 or TRBD2 (5 bases each). V was cut by 4 bases and J by 3 bases, with 22 bases left in between. Germline CDR1 LGHDT, CDR2 YNNKEL (reference sequence). The CDR3 is made up of 17 amino acids. CDR3 in DNA: TGTGCCAGCAGCCCAATTACGGGGACCGACACCCACTACGAGCAGTACTTC. It is translated as CASSPITGTDTHYEQYF.

The gene calls are TRBV7-2 and TRBJ2-7; D gene uncertain. Trimming removed 1 base at V and 2 bases at J, with 9 bases between. From germline, CDR1 is SGHTA and CDR2 FQGNSA. This CDR3 spans 14 amino acids. CDR3 region: CASSLVTSAYEQYF. The CDR3, as DNA: TGTGCCAGCAGCTTAGTTACCAGCGCCTACGAGCAGTACTTC. Full variable domain (rest looked up from reference TRBV7-2 and TRBJ2-7): GAGVSQSPSNKVTEKGKDVELRCDPISGHTALYWYRQSLGQGLEFLIYFQGNSAPDKSGLPSDRFSAERTGGSVSTLTIQRTQQEDSAVYLCASSLVTSAYEQYFGPGTRLTVT.

The chain employs TRBV6-6 and TRBJ2-5, with D maybe TRBD1 (6 bases). The CDR3 loop spans 16 amino acids. The germline CDR1 and CDR2 sequences are MNHNY and SVGAGI (reference sequence). V shed 8 bases and J shed 7 bases, with 26 bases lying between them. CDR3 region: CASSRGPRDIAGTQYF. CDR3 coding DNA: TGTGCCAGCTCACGTGGCCCCCGGGACATAGCTGGGACCCAGTACTTC.

This chain connects TRBV6-5 to TRBJ2-7; D possibly corresponds to TRBD2 (7 bases). Germline V gene sequence: CDR1 MNHEY, CDR2 SVGAGI. The CDR3 runs to 16 residues. V was cut by 0 bases and J by 5 bases, with 17 bases left in between. CDR3 sequence reads: CASSYSRGLHPDEQYF. The CDR3 nucleotides read TGTGCCAGCAGTTACTCGCGGGGGCTACATCCCGACGAGCAGTACTTC.